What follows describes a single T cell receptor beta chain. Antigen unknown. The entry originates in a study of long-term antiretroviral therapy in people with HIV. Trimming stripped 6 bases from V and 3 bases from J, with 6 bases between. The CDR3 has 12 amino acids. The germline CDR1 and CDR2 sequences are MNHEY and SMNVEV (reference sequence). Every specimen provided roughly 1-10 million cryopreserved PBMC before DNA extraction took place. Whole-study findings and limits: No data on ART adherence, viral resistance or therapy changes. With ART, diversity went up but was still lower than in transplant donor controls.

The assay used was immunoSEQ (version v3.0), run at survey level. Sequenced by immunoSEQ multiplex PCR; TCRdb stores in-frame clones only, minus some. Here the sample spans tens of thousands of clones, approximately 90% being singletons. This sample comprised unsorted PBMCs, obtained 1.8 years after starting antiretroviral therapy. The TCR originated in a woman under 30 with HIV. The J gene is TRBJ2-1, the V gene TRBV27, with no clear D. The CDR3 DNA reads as TGTGCCAGCAGAGTTGGCTACAATGAGCAGTTCTTC. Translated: CASRVGYNEQFF.